Listed here are 17 T cell receptor beta chains from one sample, sequenced in a study of regulatory T cells in long-lasting Graves disease. The time point was: newly diagnosed GD, antithyroid drugs for less than 3 months. With RNA extracted from PBMCs as input, the TCR library was made. According to the study, TCR beta libraries were built with iRepertoire HTBI primers and CDR3-region Arm-PCR. One entry per CDR3 protein results from TCRdb running MiXCR on the multiplex PCR reads. In the table there are about 330,000 distinct CDR3 sequences, around 15% of which are singletons. The data were also submitted as part of a second study, on T cells in Graves' hyperthyroidism and ophthalmopathy.

The sequencing used peripheral blood mononuclear cells (PBMCs), collected at new diagnosis, from a patient treated with antithyroid drugs. All receptors derive from a woman between 18 and 29 years old with Graves disease.

In this sample, this clonotype turned up many times. The rearrangement joins TRBV11-2 to TRBJ2-3; 8 bases line up with TRBD1. The DNA end lines up better with TRBJ1-1; the J call may be wrong. This CDR3 has 13 residues. Looked up from germline, CDR1 is SGHAT and CDR2 is FQNNGV. The CDR3 loop is CASRPPGQEQAFF. CDR3 DNA: TGTGCCAGCAGACCCCCGGGACAGGAACAAGCTTTCTTT.

This clonotype was found many times. The J gene is TRBJ2-7, the V gene TRBV11-2, with D possibly TRBD2 on 5 matching bases. Germline V gene lookup returns CDR1 SGHAT and CDR2 FQNNGV. The V end was cut by 5 bases, the J end by 3 bases, with 8 bases between. The CDR3 has 12 residues. CDR3 residues: CASSRAGYEQYF. CDR3 bases: TGTGCCAGCAGCCGGGCGGGCTACGAGCAGTACTTC.

In this sample, this clonotype turned up a few times. The genes are TRBV6-1 and TRBJ2-3; no clear D gene. The V gene's germline CDR1 is MNHNS and CDR2 SASEGT. Trimming removed 3 bases from V and 2 bases from J, with 12 bases in between. CDR3 size: 15 residues. CDR3 in DNA: TGTGCCAGCAGTGAGTACCTTGAAACCACAGATACGCAGTATTTT. It translates to CASSEYLETTDTQYF.

This clonotype was seen many times. The gene calls are TRBV28 and TRBJ1-1; 9 bases align to TRBD1. After removal of 5 bases from V and 5 bases from J, the junction contained 6 bases not matched to a gene. Germline V gene sequence: CDR1 MDHEN, CDR2 SYDVKM. This CDR3 is 14 amino acids long. The CDR3 DNA reads as TGTGCCAGCAGTCCCTACAGGGGGCGGACTGAAGCTTTCTTT. It encodes CASSPYRGRTEAFF.

There are a few counts of this clonotype. The rearrangement links TRBV27 to TRBJ1-1; the D gene is possibly TRBD1 (6 bases). From germline, CDR1 is MNHEY and CDR2 SMNVEV (reference sequence). The CDR3 covers 13 residues. The ends were cut back, 1 base at V and 11 bases at J, with 14 bases in the middle. The CDR3 loop is CASSLLAGAGAFF. CDR3 nucleotide sequence: TGTGCCAGCAGTTTATTGGCAGGGGCCGGGGCTTTCTTT.

This clonotype was recorded at least ten times. The chain recombines TRBV28 with TRBJ1-5; tentatively, D is TRBD1 (5 bases). Germline CDR1 and CDR2: MDHEN and SYDVKM. V was cut by 8 bases and J by 0 bases, with 20 bases left in between. The CDR3 is made up of 17 amino acids. The CDR3 sequence: CASAYGADYYSNQPQHF. In nucleotides, the CDR3 is TGTGCCAGCGCCTACGGGGCGGACTATTATAGCAATCAGCCCCAGCATTTT. Combining the CDR3 with reference TRBV28 and TRBJ1-5 gives the whole variable domain DVKVTQSSRYLVKRTGEKVFLECVQDMDHENMFWYRQDPGLGLRLIYFSYDVKMKEKGDIPEGYSVSREKKERFSLILESASTNQTSMYLCASAYGADYYSNQPQHFGDGTRLSIL.

The CDR3 protein is CATSVGSSGAKEQFF. Written as DNA, the CDR3 is TGTGCCACCAGTGTCGGTTCAAGTGGGGCAAAAGAGCAGTTCTTC. This sequence joins TRBV24-1 and TRBJ2-1; tentatively, D is TRBD1 (5 bases). Trimming took off 5 bases at V and 10 bases at J, with 20 bases between the two ends. The germline V gene encodes CDR1 KGHDR and CDR2 SFDVKD. CDR3 length equals 15 residues.

The chain couples TRBV6-1 to TRBJ1-1; TRBD1 is a possible D gene (5 bases). This CDR3 contains 16 residues. Germline loops: CDR1 MNHNS, CDR2 SASEGT. V dropped 3 bases and J dropped 0 bases, with 14 bases sitting between them. The CDR3 coding sequence is TGTGCCAGCAGTGAGAACAGGCTTATTATGAACACTGAAGCTTTCTTT. Its translation is CASSENRLIMNTEAFF.

The V and J genes are TRBV28 and TRBJ2-7; the match to TRBD2 covers 10 bases. Trimming took 5 bases from V and 0 from J; bases not matched to a gene: 4. The CDR3 has 15 amino acids. Germline V CDR1 and CDR2: MDHEN, SYDVKM. The CDR3 DNA sequence: TGTGCCAGCAGTGGGGGGACTAGCGACTCCTACGAGCAGTACTTC. Protein: CASSGGTSDSYEQYF.

This clonotype was picked up a small number of times. Its ends do not fully match the called genes, so a read error is possible. The genes are TRBV9 and TRBJ1-1; TRBD1 might be the D (6 bases). The CDR3 runs to 14 residues. In germline, CDR1 is SGDLS, CDR2 YYNGEE. The CDR3 nucleotides read TGTACCAGCAGCGTCAGGGGACAGAACACTGAAGCTTTCTTT. It is translated as CTSSVRGQNTEAFF.

In this sample, this clonotype turned up many times. The chain links TRBV6-1 to TRBJ2-7; D is perhaps TRBD1 (5 bases). Germline assignment: CDR1 MNHNS and CDR2 SASEGT. The length of the CDR3 is 13 residues. Trimming removed 5 bases from V and 1 base from J, with 9 bases in between. The CDR3 DNA sequence: TGTGCCAGCAGTACTGGGGCGTCCTACGAGCAGTACTTC. It encodes CASSTGASYEQYF.

The chain links TRBV6-2 or TRBV6-3 to TRBJ1-1; the D is unclear. V lost 11 bases and J 2 bases, leaving 15 bases between the germline ends. This CDR3 has 13 amino acids. In germline, CDR1 is MNHEY, CDR2 SVGEGT. CDR3: CAGAWTENTEAFF. The CDR3 DNA is TGTGCCGGCGCATGGACGGAAAACACTGAAGCTTTCTTT.

This clonotype was counted at least ten times. This CDR3 reads CASSQYGIAGKTQYF. CDR3 nucleotide sequence: TGTGCCAGCAGCCAATATGGAATAGCGGGCAAGACCCAGTACTTC. V is TRBV3-1 and J is TRBJ2-5, with TRBD2 identical over 7 bases. The CDR3 spans 15 residues. Germline V gives CDR1 LGHDT, CDR2 YNNKEL (reference sequence). V lost 2 bases and J lost 6; bases outside the gene matches: 9.

This clonotype was seen ten or more times. This chain uses TRBV12-3 or TRBV12-4 with TRBJ2-1; 7 nucleotides match TRBD1. The J segment lost 7 bases and the V segment lost 6 bases, leaving 15 bases of the junction unmatched. The CDR3 has 16 amino acids. The CDR3 reads CASRLTGTEFKNEQFF. The CDR3 DNA follows: TGTGCCAGCAGACTAACCGGGACAGAATTTAAGAATGAGCAGTTCTTC.

Turning to this clonotype: A read error may be the cause here, since a much bigger clone is one base away. V usage is TRBV10-3 and J usage is TRBJ2-1; 13 bases map to TRBD2. Germline CDR1 and CDR2: ENHRY and SYGVKD. The CDR3 is 15 amino acids. CDR3 coding DNA: TGTGCCATCAGTCAACTAGCGGGAGGGTACAATAAGCAGTTCTTC. Amino acids: CAISQLAGGYNKQFF.

This clonotype was found a few times. This chain joins TRBV29-1 and TRBJ2-5, with 10 bases fitting TRBD2. The CDR3 has 13 residues. CDR1 SQVTM and CDR2 ANQGSEA come from the germline V gene. J gave up 4 bases and V 5 bases, and 4 bases lay outside the gene matches. The CDR3 DNA is TGCAGCGTTAAGCGGGAGGGGCGAGAGACCCAGTACTTC. It specifies CSVKREGRETQYF.

Notes on this clonotype: A single base separates this from a much larger clone, so it may be a read error. The chain links TRBV20-1 to TRBJ2-7, with 13 positions matching TRBD2. This CDR3 spans 17 amino acids. J was trimmed by 7 bases and V by 6 bases; bases with no gene match: 18. Germline V gene data show CDR1 as DFQATT and CDR2 as SNEGSKA (reference sequence). The CDR3 spells CSAPDPRLAGGSSEQYF. DNA of the CDR3: TGCAGTGCACCGGACCCAAGACTAGCGGGAGGTTCTAGTGAGCAGTACTTC.